Described below is a single TCR beta chain sequence and its context. CDR3 length equals 15 residues. CDR1 is SNHLY, CDR2 FYNNEI, per germline. V was trimmed by 5 bases and J by 3 bases, leaving 13 bases between them. Survey-level immunoSEQ sequencing profiled the TCR beta repertoire. Only in-frame clones appear in the TCRdb table, and some are missing; sequencing was by immunoSEQ multiplex PCR. The table records 45,000 to 55,000 clones, approximately 95% of them present only once. The sample consisted of PBMCs. This receptor was identified in a man between 35 and 55 years old with rheumatoid arthritis. The rearrangement joins TRBV2 to TRBJ2-2; D is unclear. The CDR3 loop reads CASSPQRWDTGELFF. The CDR3 region has the DNA TGTGCCAGCAGTCCCCAACGTTGGGACACCGGGGAGCTGTTTTTT.